This TCR beta chain was profiled in a study of CD8 T cells in ankylosing spondylitis. Study results and limitations: Clones linked to disease, bearing a CD8+ phenotype, were relatively rare in peripheral blood. Ankylosing spondylitis blood appeared to carry a characteristic TCR beta motif of roughly 8 highly homologous variants.

Construction of TCR beta libraries was performed using quantitative 5'-RACE with molecular barcodes. In TCRdb, the 5' RACE reads were re-called with MiXCR into one record per CDR3 protein. The data contain 750,000 to 850,000 distinct CDR3 sequences, roughly 12% of them singletons. Comment on this clonotype: What it recognizes is unknown.

CDR1 is DFQATT and CDR2 is SNEGSKA in the germline V gene (reference sequence). The ends were cut back, 6 bases at V and 2 bases at J, with 14 bases in the middle. The CDR3 length is 13 residues. The sample comprised blood, either unsorted or a sorted T cell fraction (not recorded which). The chain recombines TRBV20-1 with TRBJ2-7; no firm D call. This clonotype originated in a male donor with ankylosing spondylitis. The CDR3 sequence is CSAADWRTYEQYF. The DNA for the CDR3 is TGCAGTGCCGCCGACTGGCGAACCTACGAGCAGTACTTC.